A single TCR beta chain is shown here with its context. Its antigen is still unknown. This CDR3 is built from 14 residues. Looked up from germline, CDR1 is LNHNV and CDR2 is YYDKDF (reference sequence). V lost 1 base, J lost 4 bases, and 8 bases lay in between. This specimen comes from a study of beta chain features in type 1 diabetes. Study overall: All of the samples together had approximately 100,000,000 sorted cells examined. Study-level points and caveats: When Type 1 diabetes patients were examined, their TCRB CDR3s proved moderately but significantly shorter in all four CD4+ subsets. The similarity of naive, central memory and Treg TCRB repertoires appeared greater among patients than among healthy donors.

Of the isolated RNA, all was reverse transcribed, and so the sequenced material was expressed TCRB transcripts. Produced via immunoSEQ multiplex PCR; TCRdb's table is partial and in-frame only. Among hundreds of thousands of clones listed, more than 65% were seen once. The genes are TRBV15 and TRBJ1-5; the D is unclear. This sequence was found in a young man in good health. The sequencing input was naive CD4+ T cells from blood. CDR3 protein: CATSRVEMNQPQHF. CDR3 DNA: TGTGCCACCAGCAGAGTAGAGATGAATCAGCCCCAGCATTTT.